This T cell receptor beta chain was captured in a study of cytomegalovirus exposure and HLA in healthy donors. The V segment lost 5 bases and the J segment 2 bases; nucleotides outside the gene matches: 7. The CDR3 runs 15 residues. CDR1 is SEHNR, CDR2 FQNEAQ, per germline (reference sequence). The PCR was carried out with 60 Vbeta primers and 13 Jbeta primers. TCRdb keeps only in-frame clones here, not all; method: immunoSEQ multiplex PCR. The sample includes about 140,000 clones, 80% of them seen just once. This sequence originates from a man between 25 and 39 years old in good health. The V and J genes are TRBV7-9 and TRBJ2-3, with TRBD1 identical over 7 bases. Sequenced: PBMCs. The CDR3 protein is CASSPRDSYTDTQYF. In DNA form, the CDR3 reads TGTGCCAGCAGCCCGAGGGACAGCTACACAGATACGCAGTATTTT.